The subject of this entry is one T cell receptor beta chain. This sample was taken from a study of T cell responses to AZD1222 COVID-19 vaccine. Produced via immunoSEQ multiplex PCR; TCRdb's table is partial and in-frame only. The table shows 150,000 to 200,000 clones, with roughly 94% occurring only once. The V gene's germline CDR1 is SNHLY and CDR2 FYNNEI. Trimming took 3 bases from V and 10 from J, leaving 13 bases between them. The CDR3 extends over 14 amino acids. The receptor comes from an adult in good health. This material consisted of peripheral blood, taken on day 0 of AZD1222 vaccination. The chain employs TRBV2 and TRBJ1-6; TRBD1 might be the D (5 bases). The CDR3 region has the DNA TGTGCCAGCAGTGATTGGGGCTCAATCTCACCCCTCCACTTT. Translation gives CASSDWGSISPLHF.